The entry below gives a single TCR beta chain sequence along with its context. These data are taken from a study of blood T cell repertoires in COVID-19. Overall study: The United States, Italy and Spain provided the acute and convalescent COVID-19 samples. PBMCs, B-cell-depleted T cells, or T cells provided the cDNA or gDNA that made up the material.

Recruited during active infection, patients (from Seattle) were subsequently followed longitudinally. CDR1 is SGHRS and CDR2 is YFSETQ in the germline V gene. The V gene end was trimmed by 3 bases and the J gene end by 2 bases; junction bases not matched to a gene: 4. The CDR3 totals 14 residues. In the authors' methods: Reference gene primer amplification gave nucleated cell count estimates. Assay: immunoSEQ multiplex PCR; the TCRdb copy retains only in-frame clones and omits some. V, J and clone size are taken as reported in that table, and D and trimming were inferred from the DNA itself. The profile covers some 70,000 clones, with about 91% appearing a single time and roughly 7.3% taken by the ten largest.

Input material: peripheral blood. The TCR sequence derives from a man aged 40-49 years with COVID-19, enrolled during active disease. V and J are TRBV5-1 and TRBJ1-1; TRBD1 agrees at 7 bases. The DNA for the CDR3 is TGCGCCAGCAGCTCGGGACAGATAAACACTGAAGCTTTCTTT. Protein product: CASSSGQINTEAFF.